This entry lists 22 T cell receptor beta chains sequenced from one sample in a study of CD8+CD57+ T cells in acquired aplastic anemia. The sequenced patients had an expansion of CD8+CD57+ cells seen by flow cytometry. The template used for profiling TCR beta VDJ and CDR3 was genomic DNA. MiXCR, run by TCRdb on the reads, gives a single entry per CDR3 protein. This repertoire shows 450,000 to 550,000 distinct CDR3 sequences, over 25% found once; its top ten account for 0.82%. Specimen: sorted CD4+, CD8+, or CD8+CD57+ T cells (not recorded which) from PBMCs. The receptors here all came from a human donor with aplastic anemia.

This clonotype appeared a few times. The V call is TRBV7-2, the J call TRBJ2-3; D gene uncertain. Germline V gene data show CDR1 as SGHTA and CDR2 as FQGNSA. The CDR3 length is 13 residues. V was trimmed by 1 base and J by 2 bases, leaving 4 bases between them. In nucleotides, the CDR3 is TGTGCCAGCAGCTTAGATTACACAGATACGCAGTATTTT. Its protein is CASSLDYTDTQYF.

In this sample, this clonotype turned up a few times. This rearrangement joins TRBV7-9 to TRBJ2-7; 7 bases align to TRBD1. Germline CDR1 reads SEHNR; CDR2 reads FQNEAQ (reference sequence). Unmatched junction bases numbered 4, after V lost 10 bases and J lost 1 base. This CDR3 comprises 12 residues. CDR3 region: CATNRGSYEQYF. The CDR3 nucleotides are TGTGCCACCAACAGGGGTTCCTACGAGCAGTACTTC. Looking up the rest from reference TRBV7-9 and TRBJ2-7 gives the full variable domain: DTGVSQNPRHKITKRGQNVTFRCDPISEHNRLYWYRQTLGQGPEFLTYFQNEAQLEKSRLLSDRFSAERPKGSFSTLEIQRTEQGDSAMYLCATNRGSYEQYFGPGTRLTVT.

This clonotype turned up a few times. In DNA form, the CDR3 reads TGCAGTGCTAGCCCAGGACATGGCTACACCTTC. It is translated as CSASPGHGYTF. The chain recombines TRBV20-1 with TRBJ1-2; unclear D gene. Germline assignment: CDR1 DFQATT and CDR2 SNEGSKA (reference sequence). The CDR3 loop spans 11 amino acids. The V end lost 3 bases, the J end lost 6 bases, and 8 bases lay between the germline ends.

This clonotype was seen repeatedly, ten times or more. This chain joins TRBV2 and TRBJ2-1, with TRBD2 matching 14 bases. The CDR3 has 15 residues. CDR1 and CDR2 (germline): SNHLY, FYNNEI. After removal of 7 bases from V and 10 bases from J, the junction contained 9 bases not matched to a gene. The CDR3 spells CASTGTSGRGGEQFF. The CDR3 coding sequence is TGTGCCAGCACGGGGACTAGCGGGAGAGGGGGAGAGCAGTTCTTC.

The chain links TRBV6-1 to TRBJ2-7, with TRBD2 as a possible D gene (5 bases). In germline, CDR1 is MNHNS, CDR2 SASEGT. Trimming left V 6 bases short and J 1 base short, with 7 bases between. This CDR3 is 12 amino acids long. The CDR3 is CASRGESYEQYF. The CDR3 bases are TGTGCCAGCAGGGGAGAATCCTACGAGCAGTACTTC.

This clonotype came up many times. The chain joins TRBV24-1 to TRBJ2-1, with 7 bases matching TRBD1. The V and J ends lost 2 bases and 6 bases, in that order; junction bases with no gene match: 9. Germline loops: CDR1 KGHDR, CDR2 SFDVKD. This CDR3 has 16 amino acids. CDR3: CATSDSGQGVRNEQFF. DNA for the CDR3: TGTGCCACCAGTGATTCAGGGCAGGGGGTCCGCAATGAGCAGTTCTTC.

This clonotype was detected many times. The chain carries TRBV5-1 and TRBJ1-2; 7 bases fit TRBD1. V dropped 1 base and J dropped 2; count of bases not matched to a gene: 5. Germline values: CDR1 SGHRS, CDR2 YFSETQ. CDR3 length: 15 amino acids. CDR3 in amino acids: CASSLFGTANYGYTF. CDR3 in DNA: TGCGCCAGCAGCTTGTTCGGGACAGCGAACTATGGCTACACCTTC.

V is TRBV6-1 and J is TRBJ1-1; a weak D match, TRBD1 (6 bases). The CDR3 is 13 residues long. Looked up from germline, CDR1 is MNHNS and CDR2 is SASEGT. V was trimmed by 7 bases and J by 2 bases, leaving 11 bases between them. CDR3 in amino acids: CASIGDNNTEAFF. Here the CDR3 DNA reads TGTGCCAGCATAGGGGACAACAACACTGAAGCTTTCTTT.

In this sample, this clonotype turned up many times. The genes are TRBV6-1 and TRBJ1-2; D perhaps matches TRBD1 (5 bases). This CDR3 contains 13 residues. The V gene lost 3 bases and the J gene lost 4 bases, with 9 bases spanning the gap. Germline CDR1 reads MNHNS; CDR2 reads SASEGT. CDR3 residues: CASSDRAGYGYTF. DNA of the CDR3: TGTGCCAGCAGTGACAGGGCGGGCTATGGCTACACCTTC.

As regards this clonotype: This sequence may be a read error, since a much larger clone differs from it by one base. The V call is TRBV14, the J call TRBJ1-1; D is ambiguous. Trimming removed 11 bases at V and 1 base at J, with 11 bases between. Per germline, CDR1 SGHDN and CDR2 FVKESK. This CDR3 is 12 amino acids long. The CDR3 here is CAGKGENTEAFF. CDR3 DNA: TGTGCCGGCAAAGGAGAGAACACTGAAGCTTTCTTT.

This chain links TRBV19 with TRBJ1-1, with 10 bases lining up with TRBD1. J gave up 6 bases and V 8 bases, and 12 bases lay outside the gene matches. The CDR3 sequence is 15 residues long. Germline loops: CDR1 LNHDA, CDR2 SQIVND (reference sequence). CDR3 in amino acids: CASVTGGLVDPEAFF. DNA of the CDR3: TGTGCCAGTGTGACAGGGGGCCTGGTAGACCCTGAAGCTTTCTTT.

The rearrangement uses TRBV11-2 and TRBJ2-2; possibly TRBD1 or TRBD2 for D (5 bases each). The CDR3 runs to 16 residues. CDR1 is SGHAT and CDR2 is FQNNGV in the germline V gene. Between the trimmed V and J ends, which lost 5 bases and 5 bases, there was a span of 18 bases. CDR3: CASSPVGTTETGELFF. The CDR3 bases are TGTGCCAGCAGCCCGGTCGGGACGACTGAGACCGGGGAGCTGTTTTTT.

This clonotype was recorded at least ten times. The V call is TRBV5-1, the J call TRBJ1-6; 9 bases map to TRBD1. The length of the CDR3 is 15 residues. CDR1 and CDR2 (germline): SGHRS, YFSETQ. The V segment lost 4 bases and the J segment 10 bases; nucleotides outside the gene matches: 9. This CDR3 is CASSLKTGGESPLHF. The CDR3, as DNA: TGCGCCAGCAGCCTAAAGACAGGGGGGGAATCACCCCTCCACTTT.

The rearrangement uses TRBV9 and TRBJ1-6; 7 bases fit TRBD1. The trim removed 7 bases at V and 6 bases at J, leaving 7 bases unmatched. This CDR3 contains 14 residues. CDR1 is SGDLS, CDR2 YYNGEE, per germline. Written as DNA, the CDR3 is TGTGCCAGCCTCTCCGGGACAGCTAATTCACCCCTCCACTTT. Translation gives CASLSGTANSPLHF.

With regard to this clonotype: A much larger clone lies a single base off, so this may be a read error. The rearrangement joins TRBV7-2 to TRBJ1-5, with D perhaps TRBD1 (5 bases). In germline, CDR1 is SGHTA, CDR2 FQGNSA. The CDR3 has 15 residues. The CDR3 bases are TGTGTCAGCAGCCCCTCAGGGAATAGCAATCAGCCCCAGCATTTT. This sequence encodes CVSSPSGNSNQPQHF. Using reference TRBV7-2 and TRBJ1-5 for the parts outside the CDR3, the full variable domain is GAGVSQSPSNKVTEKGKDVELRCDPISGHTALYWYRQSLGQGLEFLIYFQGNSAPDKSGLPSDRFSAERTGGSVSTLTIQRTQQEDSAVYLCVSSPSGNSNQPQHFGDGTRLSIL.

Many counts were recorded for this clonotype. V and J are TRBV10-2 and TRBJ1-3, with a possible D match to TRBD1 (5 bases). The CDR3 loop spans 13 amino acids. V was cut by 6 bases and J by 2 bases, with 8 bases left in between. Germline V CDR1 and CDR2: WSHSY, SAAADI. The DNA for the CDR3 is TGCGCCAGCAGGGACATGGCTGGAAACACCATATATTTT. Translated, it gives CASRDMAGNTIYF.

This clonotype was detected ten times or more. The chain combines TRBV24-1 with TRBJ2-5, with D possibly called TRBD1 or TRBD2 (5 bases each). The CDR3 loop spans 15 amino acids. Germline values: CDR1 KGHDR, CDR2 SFDVKD. The germline V and J ends were trimmed by 0 bases and 4 bases, with 11 bases remaining between them. The DNA of the CDR3 is TGTGCCACCAGTGATTTGTATGGGGGAAGAGAGACCCAGTACTTC. It codes for CATSDLYGGRETQYF.

Notes on this clonotype: A much more abundant neighbour one base away suggests this may be a read error. The CDR3 region has the DNA TGCAGCGTATCGACAGGGCTTGGGGCCAACGTCCTGACTTTC. It codes for CSVSTGLGANVLTF. The genes are TRBV29-1 and TRBJ2-6, with 7 bases fitting TRBD1. The germline V gene encodes CDR1 SQVTM and CDR2 ANQGSEA. V shed 6 bases, J shed 3 bases, and the junction held 5 bases outside the gene matches. The CDR3 contains 14 residues.

To note about this clonotype: This could be a read error, since a much larger clone is one nucleotide away. V usage is TRBV7-2 and J usage is TRBJ1-3; D gene ambiguous. There are 15 residues in the CDR3. Germline CDR1 SGHTA, CDR2 FQGNSA. The CDR3 reads CASSALAYSGNAIYF. The DNA for the CDR3 is TGTGCCAGCAGCGCACTTGCTTACTCTGGAAACGCCATATATTTT.

There are many counts of this clonotype. The chain employs TRBV2 and TRBJ1-5, with 9 bases identical to TRBD1. Germline lookup yields CDR1 SNHLY and CDR2 FYNNEI. The CDR3 loop spans 19 amino acids. Germline trimming cut 3 bases from V and 1 base from J; bases unmatched to any gene: 13. CDR3 DNA: TGTGCCAGCAGTGAGGAGTCCGGGACAGGGAAACGCAGCAATCAGCCCCAGCATTTT. As protein: CASSEESGTGKRSNQPQHF. The full variable domain, rest sourced from reference TRBV2 and TRBJ1-5, is EPEVTQTPSHQVTQMGQEVILRCVPISNHLYFYWYRQILGQKVEFLVSFYNNEISEKSEIFDDQFSVERPDGSNFTLKIRSTKLEDSAMYFCASSEESGTGKRSNQPQHFGDGTRLSIL.

There are many counts of this clonotype. Here the CDR3 DNA reads TGCAGCGTTAACAGGCAAGAGACCCAGTACTTC. Protein sequence: CSVNRQETQYF. The chain joins TRBV29-1 to TRBJ2-5; perhaps TRBD1 as D (5 bases). Looked up from germline, CDR1 is SQVTM and CDR2 is ANQGSEA. The V end lost 5 bases, the J end lost 2 bases, and 6 bases lay between the germline ends. This CDR3 has 11 residues.

This clonotype was recorded a few times. The chain is built from TRBV6-2 or TRBV6-3 and TRBJ2-5; no clear D. Trimming cost V 0 bases and J 7 bases, with 9 bases left between them. Germline loops: CDR1 MNHEY, CDR2 SVGEGT. The CDR3 totals 13 residues. CDR3 in DNA: TGTGCCAGCAGTTACTCGACGTCCGGGACCCAGTACTTC. Translating it yields CASSYSTSGTQYF.